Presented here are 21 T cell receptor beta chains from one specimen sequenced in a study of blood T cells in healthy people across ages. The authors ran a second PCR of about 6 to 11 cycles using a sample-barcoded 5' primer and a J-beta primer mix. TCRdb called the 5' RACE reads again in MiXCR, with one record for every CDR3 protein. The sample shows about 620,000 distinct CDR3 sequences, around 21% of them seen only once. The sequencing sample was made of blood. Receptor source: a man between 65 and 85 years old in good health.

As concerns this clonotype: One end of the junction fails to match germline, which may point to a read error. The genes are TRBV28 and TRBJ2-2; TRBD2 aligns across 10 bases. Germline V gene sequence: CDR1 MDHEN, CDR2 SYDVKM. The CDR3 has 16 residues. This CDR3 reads CASSSGTSEVTGELFF. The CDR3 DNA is TGCGCCAGCAGTTCCGGGACTAGCGAGGTCACCGGGGAGCTGTTTTTT.

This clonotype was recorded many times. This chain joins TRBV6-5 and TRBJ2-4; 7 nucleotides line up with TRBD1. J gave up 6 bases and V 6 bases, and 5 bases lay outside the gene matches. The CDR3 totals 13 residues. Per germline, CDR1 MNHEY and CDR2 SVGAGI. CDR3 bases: TGTGCCAGCAGGCGACAGGGTGGAAACATTCAGTACTTC. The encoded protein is CASRRQGGNIQYF.

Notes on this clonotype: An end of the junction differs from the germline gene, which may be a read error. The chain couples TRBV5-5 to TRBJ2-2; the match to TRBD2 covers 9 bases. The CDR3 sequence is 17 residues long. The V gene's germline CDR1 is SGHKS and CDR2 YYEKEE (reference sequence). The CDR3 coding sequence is TGTGCCAGCAGCCAATTTTTAGCGGGAGTGAACACCGGGGAGCTGTTCTTT. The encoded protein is CASSQFLAGVNTGELFF.

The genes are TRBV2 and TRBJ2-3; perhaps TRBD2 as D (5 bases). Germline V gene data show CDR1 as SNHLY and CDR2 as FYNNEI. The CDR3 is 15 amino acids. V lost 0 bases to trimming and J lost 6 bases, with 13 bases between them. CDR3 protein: CASSEAPAGSDTQYF. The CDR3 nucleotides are TGTGCCAGCAGTGAAGCGCCCGCGGGTTCTGATACGCAGTATTTT.

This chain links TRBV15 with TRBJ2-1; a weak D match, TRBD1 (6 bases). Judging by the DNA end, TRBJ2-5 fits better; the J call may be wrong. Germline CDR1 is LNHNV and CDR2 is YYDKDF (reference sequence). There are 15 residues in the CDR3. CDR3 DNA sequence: TGTGCCACCAGCAGAGAAACAGGGATTGGGGAGACCCAGTACTTC. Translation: CATSRETGIGETQYF.

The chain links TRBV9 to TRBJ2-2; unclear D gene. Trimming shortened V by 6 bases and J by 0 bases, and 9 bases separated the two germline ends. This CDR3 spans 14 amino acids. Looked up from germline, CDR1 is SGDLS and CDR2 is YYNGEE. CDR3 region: CASKGSSNTGELFF. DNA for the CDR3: TGTGCCAGCAAGGGCAGTTCGAACACCGGGGAGCTGTTTTTT.

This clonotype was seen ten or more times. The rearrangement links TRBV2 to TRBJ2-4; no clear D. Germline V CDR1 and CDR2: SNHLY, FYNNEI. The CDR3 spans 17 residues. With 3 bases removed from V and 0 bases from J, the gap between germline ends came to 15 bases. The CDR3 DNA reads TGTGCCAGCAGTGATTTCAGCAGGCTCCTAGCCAAAAACATTCAGTACTTC. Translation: CASSDFSRLLAKNIQYF.

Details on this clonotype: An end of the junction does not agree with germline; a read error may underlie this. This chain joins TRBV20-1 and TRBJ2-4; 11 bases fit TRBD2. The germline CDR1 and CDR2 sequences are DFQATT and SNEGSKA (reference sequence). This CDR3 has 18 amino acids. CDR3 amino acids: CSARGGSGRATAKNIQYF. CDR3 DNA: TGCAGTGCTAGAGGGGGTAGCGGGAGGGCTACGGCCAAAAACATCCAGTACTTC.

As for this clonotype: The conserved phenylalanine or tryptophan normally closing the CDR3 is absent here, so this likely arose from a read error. The CDR3 loop reads CANSQSINEQFI. CDR3 nucleotide sequence: TGTGCCAACAGCCAATCCATCAATGAGCAGTTCATC. J is TRBJ2-1 and V is TRBV3-1; D call uncertain. CDR3 size: 12 residues. Germline V CDR1 and CDR2: LGHDT, YNNKEL (reference sequence).

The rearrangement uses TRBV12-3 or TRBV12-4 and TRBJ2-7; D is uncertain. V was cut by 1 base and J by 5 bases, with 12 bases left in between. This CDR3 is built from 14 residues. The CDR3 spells CASSLVLVGHEQYF. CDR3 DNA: TGTGCCAGCAGTTTAGTCCTAGTTGGCCACGAGCAGTACTTC.

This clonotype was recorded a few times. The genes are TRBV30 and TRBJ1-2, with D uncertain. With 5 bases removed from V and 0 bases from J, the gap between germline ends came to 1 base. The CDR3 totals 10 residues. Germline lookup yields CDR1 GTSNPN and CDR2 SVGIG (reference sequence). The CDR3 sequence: CAWSNYGYTF. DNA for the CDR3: TGTGCCTGGTCTAACTATGGCTACACCTTC. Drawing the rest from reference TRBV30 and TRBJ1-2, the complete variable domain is SQTIHQWPATLVQPVGSPLSLECTVEGTSNPNLYWYRQAAGRGLQLLFYSVGIGQISSEVPQNLSASRPQDRQFILSSKKLLLSDSGFYLCAWSNYGYTFGSGTRLTVV.

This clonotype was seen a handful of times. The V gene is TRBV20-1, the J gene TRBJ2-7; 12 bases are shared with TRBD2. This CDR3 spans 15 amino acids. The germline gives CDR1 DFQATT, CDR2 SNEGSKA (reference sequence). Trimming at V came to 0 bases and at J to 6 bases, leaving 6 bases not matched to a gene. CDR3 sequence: CSARDPSGRAREQYF. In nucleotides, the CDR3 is TGCAGTGCTAGAGATCCTAGCGGGAGGGCCCGCGAGCAGTACTTC.

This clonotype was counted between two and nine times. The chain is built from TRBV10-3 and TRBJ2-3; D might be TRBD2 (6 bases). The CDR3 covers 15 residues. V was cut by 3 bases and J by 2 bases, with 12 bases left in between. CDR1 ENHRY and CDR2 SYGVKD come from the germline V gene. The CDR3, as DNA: TGTGCCATCAGTGACCGGGAGCTAAACACAGATACGCAGTATTTT. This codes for CAISDRELNTDTQYF.

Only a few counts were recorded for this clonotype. The CDR3 reads CAISPTLGPGELFF. In nucleotides, the CDR3 is TGTGCCATCAGCCCCACCCTAGGTCCGGGGGAGCTGTTTTTT. The chain uses TRBV10-3 and TRBJ2-2; no definite D call. Trimming took 6 bases from V and 8 from J, leaving 16 bases between them. The CDR3 runs 14 residues. The V gene's germline CDR1 is ENHRY and CDR2 SYGVKD.

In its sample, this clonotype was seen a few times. CDR3 residues: CASSLAGTSGFNEQFF. CDR3 nucleotide sequence: TGTGCCAGCAGCTTAGCCGGGACTAGCGGGTTCAATGAGCAGTTCTTC. The V gene is TRBV7-3, the J gene TRBJ2-1; 12 nucleotides match TRBD2. The J segment lost 6 bases and the V segment lost 2 bases, leaving 5 bases of the junction unmatched. The germline V gene encodes CDR1 SGHTA and CDR2 FQGTGA. This CDR3 is 16 amino acids long. The entire variable domain, with the rest obtained from reference TRBV7-3 and TRBJ2-1, is as follows: GAGVSQTPSNKVTEKGKYVELRCDPISGHTALYWYRQSLGQGPEFLIYFQGTGAADDSGLPNDRFFAVRPEGSVSTLKIQRTERGDSAVYLCASSLAGTSGFNEQFFGPGTRLTVL.

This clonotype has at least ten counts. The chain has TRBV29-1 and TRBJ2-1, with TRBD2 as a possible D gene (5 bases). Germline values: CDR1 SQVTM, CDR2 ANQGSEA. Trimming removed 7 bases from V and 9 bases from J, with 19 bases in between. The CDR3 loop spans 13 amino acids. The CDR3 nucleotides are TGCAGCGCGAAGGGAACTATGCGGGCTGAGCAGTTCTTC. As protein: CSAKGTMRAEQFF.

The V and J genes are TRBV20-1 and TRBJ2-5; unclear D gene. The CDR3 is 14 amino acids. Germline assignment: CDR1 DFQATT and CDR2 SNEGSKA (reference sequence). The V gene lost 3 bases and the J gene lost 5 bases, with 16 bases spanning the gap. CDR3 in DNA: TGCAGTGCTAGTCTCTCCCACAAGGACGAGACCCAGTACTTC. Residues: CSASLSHKDETQYF.

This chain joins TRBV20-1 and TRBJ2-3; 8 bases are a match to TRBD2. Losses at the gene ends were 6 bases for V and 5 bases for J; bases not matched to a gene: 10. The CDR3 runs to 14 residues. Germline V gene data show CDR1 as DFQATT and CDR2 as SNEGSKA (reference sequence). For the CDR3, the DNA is TGCAGTGCACCCGGGACTAGTAATCTAGATACGCAGTATTTT. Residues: CSAPGTSNLDTQYF.

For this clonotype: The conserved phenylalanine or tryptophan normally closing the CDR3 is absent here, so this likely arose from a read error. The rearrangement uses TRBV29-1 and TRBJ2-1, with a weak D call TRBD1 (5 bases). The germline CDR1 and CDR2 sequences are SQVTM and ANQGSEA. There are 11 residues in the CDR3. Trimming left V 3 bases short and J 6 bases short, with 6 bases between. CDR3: CSVEGRNEQFL. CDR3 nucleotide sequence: TGCAGCGTTGAGGGGCGCAATGAGCAGTTCCTC.

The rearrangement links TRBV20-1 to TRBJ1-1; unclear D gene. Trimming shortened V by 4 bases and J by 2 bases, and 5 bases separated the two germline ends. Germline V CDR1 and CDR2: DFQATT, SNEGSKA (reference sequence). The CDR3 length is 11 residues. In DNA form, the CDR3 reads TGCAGTGCTACGGTAAACACTGAAGCTTTCTTT. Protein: CSATVNTEAFF.

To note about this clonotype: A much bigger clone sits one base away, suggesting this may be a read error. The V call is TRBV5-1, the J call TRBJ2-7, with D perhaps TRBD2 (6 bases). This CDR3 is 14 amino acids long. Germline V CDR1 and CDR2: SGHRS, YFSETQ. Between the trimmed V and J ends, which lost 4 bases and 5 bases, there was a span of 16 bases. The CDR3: CASSLGLPNHEQYF. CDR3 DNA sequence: TGCGCCAGCAGCCTGGGACTTCCGAACCACGAGCAGTACTTC.